The sequence of this T cell receptor beta chain was determined in a study of graft-versus-host responses after intestinal transplantation. Study summary: Recipients had transplants, and these were multivisceral, liver-intestinal, or isolated intestinal. The recipients all started with anti-thymocyte globulin induction and then took tacrolimus and steroids for roughly 3 years. Study-level points and caveats: Early after transplant, HvG declines were associated with peak levels of circulating GvH clones. In recipient marrow, GvH clones were found, and some appeared first in ileum or blood.

This clone was observed a single time. Its antigen is still unknown. Germline V CDR1 and CDR2: LNHDA, SQIVND (reference sequence). The CDR3 consists of 13 residues. Trimming left V 3 bases short and J 2 bases short, with 8 bases between. Repertoires were generated with immunoSEQ multiplex PCR, while TCRdb's copy carries only in-frame clones and drops some. The data contain about 23,000 clones, around nine tenths of them seen just once; the ten biggest clones take up roughly 2%. The chain links TRBV19 to TRBJ2-7, with D possibly TRBD2 on 5 matching bases. Here the sequenced sample was PBMCs, taken around 40 days after intestinal transplant. This TCR was recovered from a human patient who received an intestinal transplant, so some T cells may come from the graft donor. CDR3: CASSMGEAYEQYF. CDR3 DNA sequence: TGTGCCAGTAGTATGGGAGAGGCCTACGAGCAGTACTTC.